The 20 T cell receptor beta chains presented below share a single source sample, sequenced in a study of naive and memory T cell subsets. Findings and caveats of the study: Especially in CD8 cells, naive repertoires contained a few larger clonotypes, possibly CD45RA-re-expressing memory cells.

Their antigen targets remain unknown. Two oligonucleotides, mixed equimolar, formed the beta constant-region primer covering TRBC1 and TRBC2. Ligated cDNA was amplified by four rounds of PCR with nested alpha and beta constant-region primers and SP2. TCRdb called the UMI-ligation and nested PCR reads again in MiXCR, with one record for every CDR3 protein. The sample includes more than 95,000 distinct CDR3 sequences, more than 12% of them seen just once. The sequencing input was naive CD8+ T cells from blood. These receptor sequences come from a human donor in good health.

This chain links TRBV6-6 with TRBJ2-3; possible D gene TRBD2, 6 bases. V lost 6 bases to trimming and J lost 5 bases, with 12 bases between them. Germline V gene lookup returns CDR1 MNHNY and CDR2 SVGAGI (reference sequence). The CDR3 has 13 amino acids. CDR3 region: CASSLAWGDTQYF. DNA for the CDR3: TGTGCCAGCAGCCTAGCGTGGGGAGATACGCAGTATTTT.

The V call is TRBV7-8, the J call TRBJ2-7; TRBD2 might be the D (5 bases). Germline V gives CDR1 SGHVS, CDR2 FQNEAQ. The CDR3 covers 13 residues. V was pared by 4 bases and J by 4 bases, with 11 bases between. The CDR3 coding sequence is TGTGCCAGCAGCTCAAAGACGGGGTACGAGCAGTACTTC. This codes for CASSSKTGYEQYF.

V gene TRBV27 combines with J gene TRBJ2-3; possibly TRBD2 for D (6 bases). Germline V gene data show CDR1 as MNHEY and CDR2 as SMNVEV (reference sequence). This CDR3 has 16 amino acids. Trimming shortened V by 6 bases and J by 6 bases, and 22 bases separated the two germline ends. CDR3 DNA sequence: TGTGCCAGCAGACAGACCGGGACTGGGGAATTGGATACGCAGTATTTT. Its protein product is CASRQTGTGELDTQYF.

This clonotype was seen a few times. The genes are TRBV25-1 and TRBJ2-7, with 11 positions matching TRBD2. The length of the CDR3 is 16 residues. Germline V gene sequence: CDR1 MGHDK, CDR2 SYGVNS. Losses at the gene ends were 4 bases for V and 5 bases for J; bases not matched to a gene: 10. The DNA for the CDR3 is TGTGCCAGCAGTGCGTTACTAGCGGGAGATAAACACGAGCAGTACTTC. Translating it yields CASSALLAGDKHEQYF.

V and J are TRBV3-1 and TRBJ1-1; the match to TRBD1 covers 9 bases. In germline, CDR1 is LGHDT, CDR2 YNNKEL (reference sequence). This CDR3 has 13 amino acids. The trim removed 6 bases at V and 7 bases at J, leaving 6 bases unmatched. CDR3 coding DNA: TGTGCCAGCAGTCCTTGGGACAGGGTTGAAGCTTTCTTT. It yields the protein CASSPWDRVEAFF.

The V gene is TRBV9, the J gene TRBJ2-1, with 9 bases aligning to TRBD2. The CDR3 extends over 16 amino acids. J lost 4 bases, V lost 1 base, and 6 bases had no gene match. CDR1 is SGDLS and CDR2 is YYNGEE in the germline V gene. The CDR3 bases are TGTGCCAGCAGCGTACGACTAGCGGAGGGGTACAATGAGCAGTTCTTC. Residues: CASSVRLAEGYNEQFF.

This clonotype appeared a few times. The V call is TRBV15, the J call TRBJ2-7; no clear D. The germline V and J ends were trimmed by 2 bases and 3 bases, with 5 bases remaining between them. The CDR3 extends over 12 amino acids. The germline V gene has CDR1 LNHNV and CDR2 YYDKDF (reference sequence). CDR3 sequence: CATSRPDYEQYF. In DNA, the CDR3 is TGTGCCACCAGCAGACCAGACTACGAGCAGTACTTC.

CDR3 sequence: CASSPDRGEQYF. The CDR3 DNA sequence: TGTGCCAGCAGTCCGGACAGGGGCGAGCAGTACTTC. The V and J genes are TRBV12-3 or TRBV12-4 and TRBJ2-7; 9 bases are shared with TRBD1. This CDR3 has 12 residues. J lost 6 bases, V lost 5 bases, and 2 bases had no gene match.

V and J are TRBV7-8 and TRBJ2-3; 8 bases are a match to TRBD2. In germline, CDR1 is SGHVS, CDR2 FQNEAQ. Trimming at V came to 0 bases and at J to 6 bases, leaving 11 bases not matched to a gene. This CDR3 comprises 17 residues. CDR3 protein: CASSLAPSGFPGDTQYF. The CDR3 DNA follows: TGTGCCAGCAGCTTAGCGCCTAGCGGGTTCCCAGGGGATACGCAGTATTTT.

CDR3: CASANSLAGAREQYF. The CDR3 DNA reads TGTGCCAGCGCCAACTCACTAGCGGGAGCAAGGGAGCAGTACTTC. The V and J genes are TRBV2 and TRBJ2-7; 11 bases fit TRBD2. Trimming took 8 bases from V and 7 from J; bases not matched to a gene: 13. CDR1 and CDR2 (germline): SNHLY, FYNNEI. The CDR3 length is 15 residues. Complete variable domain (other parts from reference TRBV2 and TRBJ2-7): EPEVTQTPSHQVTQMGQEVILRCVPISNHLYFYWYRQILGQKVEFLVSFYNNEISEKSEIFDDQFSVERPDGSNFTLKIRSTKLEDSAMYFCASANSLAGAREQYFGPGTRLTVT.

This clonotype was observed many times. This sequence joins TRBV12-3 or TRBV12-4 and TRBJ2-7; unclear D gene. CDR3 length equals 12 residues. V was pared by 5 bases and J by 3 bases, with 8 bases between. CDR3 DNA: TGTGCCAGCAGTCGAACTGGCTACGAGCAGTACTTC. It translates to CASSRTGYEQYF.

The table lists this clonotype with a few counts. The rearrangement uses TRBV12-3 or TRBV12-4 and TRBJ2-3, with TRBD2 identical over 12 bases. The V segment lost 3 bases and the J segment 5 bases; nucleotides outside the gene matches: 3. This CDR3 contains 15 residues. The chain's CDR3 is CASSFGLAGIDTQYF. The CDR3 bases are TGTGCCAGCAGTTTCGGACTAGCGGGAATAGATACGCAGTATTTT.

The table lists this clonotype with a few counts. CDR3 protein: CASSRTVDNEKLFF. In nucleotides, the CDR3 is TGTGCCAGCAGCCGGACAGTAGATAATGAAAAACTGTTTTTT. The V call is TRBV28, the J call TRBJ1-4; a weak D match, TRBD1 (6 bases). Trimming shortened V by 6 bases and J by 4 bases, and 12 bases separated the two germline ends. Looked up from germline, CDR1 is MDHEN and CDR2 is SYDVKM. The CDR3 extends over 14 amino acids.

This clonotype was observed a single time. This chain uses TRBV20-1 with TRBJ2-1; 8 bases agree with TRBD2. Trimming took 6 bases from V and 7 from J; bases not matched to a gene: 11. Germline V CDR1 and CDR2: DFQATT, SNEGSKA (reference sequence). CDR3 length: 14 residues. CDR3 amino acids: CSAPTSVGANEQFF. The CDR3 region has the DNA TGCAGTGCGCCGACTAGCGTGGGGGCAAATGAGCAGTTCTTC.

This clonotype came up a few times. The CDR3 DNA sequence: TGTGCCAGCAGTTTATTCCAGGGGGCTAGCGGCTACACCTTC. Its translation is CASSLFQGASGYTF. This rearrangement joins TRBV12-3 or TRBV12-4 to TRBJ1-2; 8 nucleotides align to TRBD1. CDR3 length: 14 residues. Losses at the gene ends were 2 bases for V and 8 bases for J; bases not matched to a gene: 7.

V gene TRBV4-2 combines with J gene TRBJ2-1, with D possibly matching TRBD1 (6 bases). V dropped 0 bases and J dropped 4 bases, with 13 bases sitting between them. The CDR3 is made up of 16 amino acids. Per the germline V gene, CDR1 is LGHNA and CDR2 is YNFKEQ. In DNA form, the CDR3 reads TGTGCCAGCAGCCAAGATTGGACAGAAAGGTACAATGAGCAGTTCTTC. It yields the protein CASSQDWTERYNEQFF.

The chain combines TRBV20-1 with TRBJ1-1; tentative D call: TRBD1 (5 bases). Trimming cost V 0 bases and J 4 bases, with 9 bases left between them. The germline V gene encodes CDR1 DFQATT and CDR2 SNEGSKA (reference sequence). The length of the CDR3 is 13 residues. CDR3 sequence: CSARDGRGTEAFF. Written as DNA, the CDR3 is TGCAGTGCTAGAGATGGAAGGGGCACTGAAGCTTTCTTT.

Worth noting for this clonotype: Since a much larger clone is just one base distant, this may be a read error. The chain is built from TRBV7-2 and TRBJ2-7, with 9 bases fitting TRBD2. The CDR3 runs to 14 residues. Germline values: CDR1 SGHTA, CDR2 FQGNSA. Written as DNA, the CDR3 is TGTGCCAGCGGCTTAGCGGGGGCGACCTACGAGCAGTACTTC. Translating it yields CASGLAGATYEQYF.

This clonotype was seen a handful of times. The V call is TRBV4-3, the J call TRBJ1-5, with a tentative D call TRBD1 (5 bases). In germline, CDR1 is LGHNA, CDR2 YSLEER. CDR3 length equals 15 residues. V lost 0 bases and J lost 7, with 13 bases in between. The CDR3: CASSQDRGGGQPQHF. Written as DNA, the CDR3 is TGCGCCAGCAGCCAAGATCGCGGGGGAGGCCAGCCCCAGCATTTT.

This clonotype showed up just a few times. The V call is TRBV28, the J call TRBJ2-3; 9 bases align to TRBD1. Germline V CDR1 and CDR2: MDHEN, SYDVKM. V shed 3 bases, J shed 5 bases, and the junction held 15 bases outside the gene matches. The CDR3 is 18 amino acids. The CDR3 spells CASSLGQGVLDTRDTQYF. The CDR3 coding sequence is TGTGCCAGCAGTTTGGGACAGGGCGTATTAGACACACGAGATACGCAGTATTTT. The full variable domain, in which reference TRBV28 and TRBJ2-3 provide the parts outside the CDR3, is DVKVTQSSRYLVKRTGEKVFLECVQDMDHENMFWYRQDPGLGLRLIYFSYDVKMKEKGDIPEGYSVSREKKERFSLILESASTNQTSMYLCASSLGQGVLDTRDTQYFGPGTRLTVL.